The source of this T cell receptor beta chain is a study of T cell responses to AZD1222 COVID-19 vaccine. Study-level findings and limits: A rise in Spike-specific TCR breadth and depth followed two AZD1222 doses. Clonal diversity may have been underestimated in mostly white British donors.

In its sample, this clone was seen once. Its antigen is unknown. TCRdb's copy holds only in-frame clones and misses some; the assay was immunoSEQ multiplex PCR. Of about 60,000 clones listed, approximately 84% are singletons. Germline lookup yields CDR1 GTSNPN and CDR2 SVGIG (reference sequence). This CDR3 has 13 residues. V dropped 5 bases and J dropped 7; count of bases not matched to a gene: 8. Specimen: peripheral blood, collected on day 0 of AZD1222 vaccination. The TCR comes from an adult in good health. The chain uses TRBV30 and TRBJ1-2; 9 bases are a match to TRBD1. The CDR3 nucleotides read TGTGCCTGGGCCGGGACAGGGAATGTTGGCTACACCTTC. This translates into CAWAGTGNVGYTF.